These 27 T cell receptor beta chains were sequenced from one sample in a study of human T cells and chemical hapten exposure. Time point meaning: healthy volunteer bleed at 6 weeks. Blood, whole and unfractionated, served as the source for total RNA extraction. TCRdb reanalysed the RACE reads using MiXCR and keeps one entry per CDR3 protein. The sample records about 70,000 distinct CDR3 sequences, around 6.1% being singletons. Sequenced: whole blood. These receptors all stem from a female donor in good health. Some clones in this sample may be carry-over from other donors' samples.

This clonotype was detected many times. The chain uses TRBV7-2 and TRBJ1-5, with D possibly TRBD1 on 5 matching bases. Trimming took off 2 bases at V and 3 bases at J, with 17 bases between the two ends. Germline CDR1 and CDR2: SGHTA and FQGNSA. This CDR3 spans 17 amino acids. CDR3 region: CASSLSDMTVYNQPQHF. CDR3 nucleotide sequence: TGTGCCAGCAGCTTATCCGATATGACAGTTTACAATCAGCCCCAGCATTTT. Combining the CDR3 with reference TRBV7-2 and TRBJ1-5 gives the whole variable domain GAGVSQSPSNKVTEKGKDVELRCDPISGHTALYWYRQSLGQGLEFLIYFQGNSAPDKSGLPSDRFSAERTGGSVSTLTIQRTQQEDSAVYLCASSLSDMTVYNQPQHFGDGTRLSIL.

This clonotype was counted many times. The rearrangement uses TRBV29-1 and TRBJ1-1; the D gene is possibly TRBD1 (6 bases). The CDR3 is made up of 12 amino acids. Deletions cut 7 bases from V and 11 bases from J, with 20 bases between. Germline loops: CDR1 SQVTM, CDR2 ANQGSEA. The CDR3 region has the DNA TGCAGCGCATTACAGGGAAGTGTAGAGGCTTTCTTT. Translating gives CSALQGSVEAFF.

This clonotype has just a few counts. The chain combines TRBV28 with TRBJ1-5; D is possibly TRBD1 (6 bases). The CDR3 runs to 13 residues. Trimming removed 3 bases at V and 10 bases at J, with 13 bases between. Germline V gene lookup returns CDR1 MDHEN and CDR2 SYDVKM. The CDR3 sequence: CASSLVAGEPQHF. The CDR3 DNA is TGTGCCAGCAGTTTGGTCGCAGGGGAACCCCAGCATTTT.

In this sample, this clonotype turned up many times. V gene TRBV18 combines with J gene TRBJ1-1; D unclear. There are 15 residues in the CDR3. Germline lookup yields CDR1 KGHSH and CDR2 LQKENI. V lost 6 bases and J lost 4, with 18 bases in between. The CDR3 loop reads CASSPKIGWGTEAFF. The CDR3 DNA sequence: TGTGCCAGCTCCCCTAAGATAGGTTGGGGCACTGAAGCTTTCTTT.

This clonotype occurred many times. The rearrangement uses TRBV5-1 and TRBJ2-5; the D is unclear. Trimming removed 2 bases at V and 1 base at J, with 9 bases between. Germline V gene sequence: CDR1 SGHRS, CDR2 YFSETQ. This CDR3 region has 14 residues. Here the CDR3 reads CASSLTNSQETQYF. The CDR3 nucleotides are TGCGCCAGCAGCTTAACAAATTCCCAAGAGACCCAGTACTTC.

This clonotype was detected ten times or more. The chain joins TRBV29-1 to TRBJ1-2; possible D gene TRBD1, 5 bases. V gave up 3 bases and J gave up 8 bases, with 10 bases separating them. Germline V gene data show CDR1 as SQVTM and CDR2 as ANQGSEA. The length of the CDR3 is 11 residues. CDR3 sequence: CSVDQGPGYTF. CDR3 nucleotides: TGCAGCGTTGATCAGGGTCCAGGCTACACCTTC.

This clonotype appeared many times. This chain links TRBV2 with TRBJ1-5; D is perhaps TRBD1 (6 bases). CDR1 SNHLY and CDR2 FYNNEI come from the germline V gene. V was pared by 6 bases and J by 2 bases, with 11 bases between. This CDR3 spans 14 amino acids. This CDR3 is CASSPRGGNQPQHF. Here the CDR3 DNA reads TGTGCCAGCAGCCCCAGGGGTGGCAATCAGCCCCAGCATTTT.

This clonotype was seen ten or more times. The chain's CDR3 is CASSPGSGQPQHF. DNA of the CDR3: TGCGCCAGCAGCCCGGGCTCGGGTCAGCCCCAGCATTTT. V and J are TRBV5-1 and TRBJ1-5; no reliable D call. The ends were cut back, 4 bases at V and 6 bases at J, with 11 bases in the middle. CDR3 size: 13 residues. Germline assignment: CDR1 SGHRS and CDR2 YFSETQ.

This clonotype was seen repeatedly, ten times or more. The chain joins TRBV28 to TRBJ2-3; maybe TRBD2 (5 bases). Germline V CDR1 and CDR2: MDHEN, SYDVKM. The CDR3 extends over 14 amino acids. The V gene lost 4 bases and the J gene lost 6 bases, with 14 bases spanning the gap. The CDR3 protein is CASSSEGGLDTQYF. The CDR3, as DNA: TGTGCCAGCAGTTCCGAGGGCGGGTTGGATACGCAGTATTTT.

This clonotype showed up just a few times. The CDR3 reads CASSQDQQRVETQYF. As DNA, the CDR3 is TGTGCCAGCAGCCAAGATCAACAGAGGGTCGAGACCCAGTACTTC. J is TRBJ2-5 and V is TRBV14, with D perhaps matching TRBD2 (5 bases). This CDR3 is 15 amino acids long. Germline assignment: CDR1 SGHDN and CDR2 FVKESK. V was pared by 0 bases and J by 5 bases, with 13 bases between. The variable domain in full, completed from reference TRBV14 and TRBJ2-5, reads EAGVTQFPSHSVIEKGQTVTLRCDPISGHDNLYWYRRVMGKEIKFLLHFVKESKQDESGMPNNRFLAERTGGTYSTLKVQPAELEDSGVYFCASSQDQQRVETQYFGPGTRLLVL.

This clonotype was counted between two and nine times. The CDR3, as DNA: TGCGCCAGCAGCCAAGAGATCCTAAATCAGCCCCAGCATTTT. It specifies CASSQEILNQPQHF. The chain couples TRBV4-1 to TRBJ1-5; no reliable D call. Germline V gives CDR1 MGHRA, CDR2 YSYEKL. V was trimmed by 0 bases and J by 4 bases, leaving 7 bases between them. This CDR3 region has 14 residues.

This clonotype was seen repeatedly, ten times or more. The J gene is TRBJ2-7, the V gene TRBV21-1. TRBV21-1 is classified as a pseudogene. The CDR3 is 11 residues long. CDR3 protein: CASSGTYEQYF. The CDR3 coding sequence is TGTGCCAGCAGCGGAACCTACGAGCAGTACTTC.

In this sample, this clonotype turned up many times. The CDR3 reads CASSLGRKETQYF. In DNA, the CDR3 is TGTGCCAGCAGTCTCGGACGGAAGGAGACCCAGTACTTC. This chain connects TRBV12-3 or TRBV12-4 to TRBJ2-5; D gene unclear. V lost 5 bases and J 5 bases, leaving 12 bases between the germline ends. This CDR3 contains 13 residues.

The sample holds many counts of this clonotype. The chain uses TRBV6-1 and TRBJ2-3; possibly TRBD2 for D (6 bases). CDR1 is MNHNS, CDR2 SASEGT, per germline. CDR3 length equals 14 residues. V lost 3 bases to trimming and J lost 6 bases, with 13 bases between them. In nucleotides, the CDR3 is TGTGCCAGCAGTGAGCCGGGACTGGGGGATACGCAGTATTTT. Amino acids: CASSEPGLGDTQYF.

This clonotype was recorded at least ten times. The gene calls are TRBV12-3 or TRBV12-4 and TRBJ1-3, with 7 bases identical to TRBD1. The CDR3 is made up of 17 amino acids. Trimming at V came to 6 bases and at J to 0 bases, leaving 11 bases not matched to a gene. The CDR3 DNA sequence: TGTGCCAGCAGGCCCCTGGGACAGCCTACCTCTGGAAACACCATATATTTT. This sequence encodes CASRPLGQPTSGNTIYF.

This clonotype was seen ten or more times. V and J are TRBV7-9 and TRBJ2-1; D call uncertain. The CDR3 loop spans 12 amino acids. Germline-derived CDR1 and CDR2 are SEHNR and FQNEAQ (reference sequence). Trimming shortened V by 1 base and J by 5 bases, and 3 bases separated the two germline ends. In nucleotides, the CDR3 is TGTGCCAGCAGCTTAGGTCACAATGAGCAGTTCTTC. Translated, it gives CASSLGHNEQFF.

This clonotype was found many times. This chain links TRBV29-1 with TRBJ2-7, with D uncertain. V dropped 3 bases and J dropped 7 bases, with 13 bases sitting between them. CDR3 length equals 12 residues. The germline gives CDR1 SQVTM, CDR2 ANQGSEA. The DNA for the CDR3 is TGCAGCGTTGAGGACCGGTGGAGAGAGCAGTACTTC. Its protein is CSVEDRWREQYF.

The chain recombines TRBV20-1 with TRBJ1-4; no definite D call. The V end was cut by 1 base, the J end by 6 bases, with 9 bases between. CDR3 length: 13 residues. CDR1 is DFQATT and CDR2 is SNEGSKA in the germline V gene (reference sequence). The CDR3 nucleotides read TGCAGTGCTAGAGCTAACACAGATGAAAAACTGTTTTTT. Protein: CSARANTDEKLFF.

There are many counts of this clonotype. V and J are TRBV5-1 and TRBJ2-1, with 8 bases matching TRBD2. J gave up 10 bases and V 0 bases, and 12 bases lay outside the gene matches. The CDR3 consists of 16 residues. Per germline, CDR1 SGHRS and CDR2 YFSETQ. CDR3 protein: CASSLAQGLDSGEQFF. CDR3 nucleotides: TGCGCCAGCAGCTTGGCCCAGGGACTAGACTCGGGAGAGCAGTTCTTC.

This clonotype has just a few counts. V gene TRBV29-1 combines with J gene TRBJ2-7; a possible D gene is TRBD2 (5 bases). From germline, CDR1 is SQVTM and CDR2 ANQGSEA. CDR3 length: 13 residues. V was cut by 4 bases and J by 2 bases, with 12 bases left in between. This CDR3 is CSVAPRGTYEQYF. The DNA of the CDR3 is TGCAGCGTTGCCCCCCGGGGTACCTACGAGCAGTACTTC.

The sample holds many counts of this clonotype. The chain joins TRBV5-1 to TRBJ1-6; TRBD1 agrees at 7 bases. J was trimmed by 4 bases and V by 3 bases; bases with no gene match: 7. Looked up from germline, CDR1 is SGHRS and CDR2 is YFSETQ. This CDR3 has 16 amino acids. The CDR3 bases are TGCGCCAGCAGCTCCCGGACAGGAGAATATAATTCACCCCTCCACTTT. As protein: CASSSRTGEYNSPLHF.

The genes are TRBV6-2 or TRBV6-3 and TRBJ2-1; 8 bases match TRBD2. The CDR3 runs 15 residues. The junction had 9 bases not matched to a gene; V was cut back by 4 bases and J by 7 bases. CDR1 is MNHEY and CDR2 is SVGEGT in the germline V gene. Here the CDR3 reads CASSFHSGMRNEQFF. In DNA, the CDR3 is TGTGCCAGCAGTTTCCATAGCGGGATGAGAAATGAGCAGTTCTTC.

This clonotype was recorded at least ten times. This chain connects TRBV2 to TRBJ2-1, with D possibly being TRBD1 (6 bases). Trimming cost V 6 bases and J 5 bases, with 8 bases left between them. Per germline, CDR1 SNHLY and CDR2 FYNNEI. CDR3 length equals 12 residues. The CDR3 protein is CASRDSHNEQFF. The CDR3 region has the DNA TGTGCCAGCAGGGACAGTCACAATGAGCAGTTCTTC.

This clonotype was recorded many times. The chain combines TRBV4-1 with TRBJ2-7; TRBD1 might be the D (8 bases). The CDR3 extends over 13 amino acids. The germline CDR1 and CDR2 sequences are MGHRA and YSYEKL. V gave up 5 bases and J gave up 4 bases, with 12 bases separating them. The CDR3 DNA reads TGCGCCAGCAGCGTACAGGGGGGGTACGAGCAGTACTTC. Translated, it gives CASSVQGGYEQYF.

The table lists this clonotype with a few counts. V usage is TRBV12-3 or TRBV12-4 and J usage is TRBJ2-7; D unresolved. CDR3 size: 11 residues. V was trimmed by 5 bases and J by 6 bases, leaving 8 bases between them. In nucleotides, the CDR3 is TGTGCCAGCAGTCTAGGTTCCGAGCAGTACTTC. Protein product: CASSLGSEQYF.

This clonotype was observed a few times. This chain joins TRBV12-3 or TRBV12-4 and TRBJ1-5; 8 positions agree with TRBD1. V dropped 6 bases and J dropped 6; count of bases not matched to a gene: 7. CDR3 length: 14 residues. This CDR3 is CASSSGQGFQPQHF. In nucleotides, the CDR3 is TGTGCCAGCAGCTCCGGACAGGGATTTCAGCCCCAGCATTTT.

In its sample, this clonotype was seen once. The missing conserved phenylalanine or tryptophan at the end of this CDR3 makes a read error likely. The chain has TRBV3-1 and TRBJ2-4; 8 positions match TRBD1. Germline V gene lookup returns CDR1 LGHDT and CDR2 YNNKEL (reference sequence). Trimming removed 0 bases from V and 13 bases from J; junction bases left unmatched: 5. CDR3 length equals 13 residues. The CDR3 here is CASSQDIGTGQYL. DNA for the CDR3: TGTGCCAGCAGCCAAGATATTGGGACAGGCCAGTACTTA.